Listed below are T cell receptor beta chains from one sample, sequenced in a study of regulatory T cells in long-lasting Graves disease. From the multiplex PCR reads, TCRdb called clonotypes with MiXCR, one entry per CDR3 protein. The sample has about 540,000 distinct CDR3 sequences, approximately 15% seen once. This sample was also put to use in a study of T cells in Graves' hyperthyroidism and ophthalmopathy.

The source was peripheral blood mononuclear cells (PBMCs), collected at new diagnosis, from a patient treated with antithyroid drugs. These receptors were taken from a man aged 30-40 years with Graves disease. The CDR3 runs from the conserved cysteine through the conserved F or W. D genes are given only for firm matches. The size of a clone is reported for some rows only, either as once, few or many, or as a class for expanded clones.

TRBJ1-3,few,TRBV3-1,.,TGTGCCAGCAGCCAAGCCAACACCATATATTTT,CASSQANTIYF
TRBJ2-7,many,TRBV20-1,.,TGCAGTGCTATGAGGCTGGGGCAGCGGAGATACGAGCAGTACTTC,CSAMRLGQRRYEQYF
TRBJ2-5,.,TRBV18,TRBD1,TGTGCCAGCTCATTAGGGACAGGGCGGCCGGAGACCCAGTACTTC,CASSLGTGRPETQYF
TRBJ1-5,few,TRBV6-5,.,TGTGCCAGCAGTTACTCGAGACACTTAAATCAGCCCCAGCATTTT,CASSYSRHLNQPQHF
TRBJ2-7,many,TRBV12-3/TRBV12-4,TRBD2,TGTGCCAGCAGTTTTAAGATGGGACAAAGCGGGAGATCGGGCTACGAGCAGTACTTC,CASSFKMGQSGRSGYEQYF
TRBJ2-1,few,TRBV20-1,TRBD2,TGCAGTGGGACTAGCGTAGATGAGCAGTTCTTC,CSGTSVDEQFF
TRBJ2-3,many,TRBV29-1,TRBD2,TGCAGCTCTGGGGGGGGCACAGATACGCAGTATTTT,CSSGGGTDTQYF
TRBJ1-5,few,TRBV6-2/TRBV6-3,.,TGTGCCAGCAGTAACCCCCAGGGAAGGAATCAGCCCCAGCATTTT,CASSNPQGRNQPQHF
TRBJ2-3,many,TRBV2,.,TGTGCCAGCACTATAACCAGGGGAGATACGCAGTATTTT,CASTITRGDTQYF
TRBJ1-6,.,TRBV14,.,TGTGCCAGCAGCCAAGGGGGCGCCTATAATTCACCCCTCCACTTT,CASSQGGAYNSPLHF
TRBJ2-1,many,TRBV7-2,TRBD2,TGTGCCAGCAGCTTAGCGGCGGGAGGGGCCTACAATGAGCAGTTCTTC,CASSLAAGGAYNEQFF
TRBJ1-1,many,TRBV6-1,.,TGTGCCAGCAGGACCTTCGGACCCTCGGGGAGAACTGAAGCTTTCTTT,CASRTFGPSGRTEAFF
TRBJ2-7,.,TRBV27,.,TGTGCCAGCAGTTCAGTTTCCTACGAGCAGTACTTC,CASSSVSYEQYF
TRBJ2-7,.,TRBV18,.,TGTGCCAGCTCACCGGGTGTGCGGGCGGCCCTTTCGGGCGAGCAGTACTTC,CASSPGVRAALSGEQYF
TRBJ2-7,many,TRBV12-3/TRBV12-4,.,TGTGCCAGCAGTTTGGGGGTCCTTTCTGGCGAGCAGTACTTC,CASSLGVLSGEQYF
TRBJ2-3,.,TRBV13,TRBD2,TGTGCCAGCGGATCTCATTCCGGGACTAGCGGGAGAGCAGATACGCAGTATTTT,CASGSHSGTSGRADTQYF
TRBJ2-1,many,TRBV7-3,.,TGTGCCAGCAGCTGGACTGGCGGAAGCTCCTACAATGAGCAGTTCTTC,CASSWTGGSSYNEQFF
TRBJ2-3,many,TRBV20-1,.,TGCAGTGCTAGACTATTCGGGAAGAGCACAGATACGCAGTATTTT,CSARLFGKSTDTQYF
TRBJ2-7,many,TRBV19,.,TGTGCCAGTAGTCGCTGGGAGGGGGAATACGAGCAGTACTTC,CASSRWEGEYEQYF
TRBJ1-1,many,TRBV29-1,.,TGCAGCGCCCCTGAGGGACACTACACTGAAGCTTTCTTT,CSAPEGHYTEAFF
TRBJ2-5,many,TRBV27,.,TGTGCCAGCAGTCCCTCAAGCAGCGGAGAGACCCAGTACTTC,CASSPSSSGETQYF
TRBJ2-1,many,TRBV12-3/TRBV12-4,.,TGTGCCAGCAGCCCATTATCCCCGTACAATGAGCAGTTCTTC,CASSPLSPYNEQFF
TRBJ2-5,.,TRBV18,TRBD1,TGTGCCAGCTCACCAGAGACAGGGGGCTTGGAGACCCAGTACTTC,CASSPETGGLETQYF
TRBJ1-5,few,TRBV19,.,TGTGCCAGTAGTATTCTCAGGTCCGGCAATCAGCCCCAGCATTTT,CASSILRSGNQPQHF
TRBJ2-3,few,TRBV9,.,TGTGCCAGCAGCGTAGGTATGGGGACGCAGTATTTT,CASSVGMGTQYF
TRBJ2-5,.,TRBV7-9,TRBD1,TGTGCCAGCAGCTTAGTAGGGGGCGCAGAGACCCAGTACTTC,CASSLVGGAETQYF
TRBJ2-3,many,TRBV6-5,TRBD2,TGTGCCAGCAGTTACGTAGCGGGCGCGCAGTATTTT,CASSYVAGAQYF